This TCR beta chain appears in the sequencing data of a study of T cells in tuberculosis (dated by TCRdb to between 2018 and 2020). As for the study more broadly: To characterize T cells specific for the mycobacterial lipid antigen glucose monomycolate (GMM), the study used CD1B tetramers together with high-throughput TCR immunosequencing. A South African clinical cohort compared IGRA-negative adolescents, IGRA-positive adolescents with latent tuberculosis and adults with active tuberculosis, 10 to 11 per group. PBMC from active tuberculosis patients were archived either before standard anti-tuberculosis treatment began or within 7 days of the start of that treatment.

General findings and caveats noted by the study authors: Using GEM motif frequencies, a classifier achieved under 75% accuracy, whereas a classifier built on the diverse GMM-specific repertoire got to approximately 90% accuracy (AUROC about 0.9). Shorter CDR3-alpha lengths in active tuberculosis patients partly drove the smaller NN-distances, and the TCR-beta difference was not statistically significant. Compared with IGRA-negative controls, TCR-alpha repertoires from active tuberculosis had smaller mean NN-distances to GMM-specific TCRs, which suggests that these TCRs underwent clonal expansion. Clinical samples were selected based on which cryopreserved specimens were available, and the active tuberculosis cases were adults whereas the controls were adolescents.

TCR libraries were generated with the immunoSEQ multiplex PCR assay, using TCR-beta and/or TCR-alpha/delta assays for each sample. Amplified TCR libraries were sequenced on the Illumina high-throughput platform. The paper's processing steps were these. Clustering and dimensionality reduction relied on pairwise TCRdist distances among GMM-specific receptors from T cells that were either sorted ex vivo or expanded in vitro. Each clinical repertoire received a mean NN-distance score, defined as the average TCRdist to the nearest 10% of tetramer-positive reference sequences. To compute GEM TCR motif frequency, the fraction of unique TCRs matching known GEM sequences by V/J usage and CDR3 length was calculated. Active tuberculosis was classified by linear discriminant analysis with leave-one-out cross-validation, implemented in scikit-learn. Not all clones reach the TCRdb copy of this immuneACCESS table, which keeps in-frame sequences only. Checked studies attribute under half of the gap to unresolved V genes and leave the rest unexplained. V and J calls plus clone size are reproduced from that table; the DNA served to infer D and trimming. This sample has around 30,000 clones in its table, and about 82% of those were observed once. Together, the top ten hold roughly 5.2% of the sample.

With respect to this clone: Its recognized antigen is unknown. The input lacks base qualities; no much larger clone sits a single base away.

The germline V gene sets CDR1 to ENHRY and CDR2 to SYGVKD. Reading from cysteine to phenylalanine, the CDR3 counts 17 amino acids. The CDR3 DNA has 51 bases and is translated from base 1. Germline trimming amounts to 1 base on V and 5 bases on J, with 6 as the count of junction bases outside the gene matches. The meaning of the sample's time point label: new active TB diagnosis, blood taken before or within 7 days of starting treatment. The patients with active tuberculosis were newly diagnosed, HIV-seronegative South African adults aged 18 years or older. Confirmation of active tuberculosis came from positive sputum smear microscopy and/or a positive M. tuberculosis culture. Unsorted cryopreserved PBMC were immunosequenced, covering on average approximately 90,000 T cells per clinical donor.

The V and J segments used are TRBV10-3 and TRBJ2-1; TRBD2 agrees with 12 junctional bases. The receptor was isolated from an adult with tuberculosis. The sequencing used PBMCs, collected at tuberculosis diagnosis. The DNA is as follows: TGTGCCATCAGTGAGTACATACTAGCGGGAGGTCACAATGAGCAGTTCTTC. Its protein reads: CAISEYILAGGHNEQFF.